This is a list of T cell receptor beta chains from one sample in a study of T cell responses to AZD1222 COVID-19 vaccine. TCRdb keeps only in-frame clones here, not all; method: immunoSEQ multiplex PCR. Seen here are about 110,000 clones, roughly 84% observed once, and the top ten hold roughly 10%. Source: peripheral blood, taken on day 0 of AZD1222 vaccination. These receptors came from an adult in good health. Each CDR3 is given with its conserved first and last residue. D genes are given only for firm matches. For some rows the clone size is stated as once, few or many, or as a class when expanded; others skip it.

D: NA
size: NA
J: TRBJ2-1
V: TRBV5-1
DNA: TGCGCCAGCAGCTTGGTGGCGGGGACCGGCAATGAGCAGTTCTTC
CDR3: CASSLVAGTGNEQFF

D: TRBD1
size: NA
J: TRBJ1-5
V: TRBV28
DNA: TGTGCCAGCAGTTCAGGACAGGGGAAAAGACCCCAGCATTTT
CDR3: CASSSGQGKRPQHF

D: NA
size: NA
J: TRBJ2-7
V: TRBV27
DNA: TGTGCCAGCAGTTTACAAGGCGGACTTTTATACGAGCAGTACTTC
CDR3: CASSLQGGLLYEQYF

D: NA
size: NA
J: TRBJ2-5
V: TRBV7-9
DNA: TGTGCCAGCACACGGGGGTCCGGGGCCGGGCAAGAGACCCAGTACTTC
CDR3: CASTRGSGAGQETQYF

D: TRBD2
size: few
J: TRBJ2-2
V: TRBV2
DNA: TGTGCCAGTCCGCGGGGGAGGGTACGACCCCAAGGACTAGCGGCGTACACCGGGGAGCTGTTTTTT
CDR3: CASPRGRVRPQGLAAYTGELFF

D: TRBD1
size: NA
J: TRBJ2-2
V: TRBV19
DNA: TGTGCCAGTAGTATAGAAGGGACAGTTGACACCGGGGAGCTGTTTTTT
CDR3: CASSIEGTVDTGELFF

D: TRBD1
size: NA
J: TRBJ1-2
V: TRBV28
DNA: TGTGCCAGCAGTGGAGGACAGGGGGTATATTTTATGGGCTACACCTTC
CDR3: CASSGGQGVYFMGYTF

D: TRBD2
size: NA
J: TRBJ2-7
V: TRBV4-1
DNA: TGCGCCAGCAGCCAAGTTGGCCTAGCGGGCGTAGGCAAGTACTTC
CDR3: CASSQVGLAGVGKYF

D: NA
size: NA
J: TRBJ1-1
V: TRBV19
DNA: TGTGCCAGTACGGGGATGACTGAAGCTTTCTTT
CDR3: CASTGMTEAFF

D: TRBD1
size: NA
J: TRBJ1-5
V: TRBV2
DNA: TGTGCCAGCAGTAGACAGGGGGGCAATCAGCCCCAGCATTTT
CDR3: CASSRQGGNQPQHF

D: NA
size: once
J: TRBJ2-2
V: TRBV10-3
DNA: TGTGCCATCAGTGAAAGGGGGGCTGGCACCGGGGAGCTGTTTTTT
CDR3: CAISERGAGTGELFF

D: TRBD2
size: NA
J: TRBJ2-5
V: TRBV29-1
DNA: TGCAGCGTTGATATGGGACTAGCGGGGGAAGAGACCCAGTACTTC
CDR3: CSVDMGLAGEETQYF

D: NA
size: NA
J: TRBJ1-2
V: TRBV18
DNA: TGTGCCAGCTCACCACCTGGAGGGTGGGATGGCTACACCTTC
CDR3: CASSPPGGWDGYTF

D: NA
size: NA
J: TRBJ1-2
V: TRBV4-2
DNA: TGTGCCAGCAGCCGCGTAGGGGGTGACAACTATGGCTACACCTTC
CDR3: CASSRVGGDNYGYTF

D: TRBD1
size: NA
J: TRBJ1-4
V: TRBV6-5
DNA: TGTGCCAGCAGTTACGGGGGACAGGGGAATGAAAAACTGTTTTTT
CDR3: CASSYGGQGNEKLFF

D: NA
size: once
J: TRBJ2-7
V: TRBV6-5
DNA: TGTGCCAGCAGTTACTCGTTAGGGGACTCCTACGAGCAGTACTTC
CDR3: CASSYSLGDSYEQYF

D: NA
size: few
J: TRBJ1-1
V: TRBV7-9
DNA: TGTGCCAGCAGCTCCGAAAGGGGGAACACTGAAGCTTTCTTT
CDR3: CASSSERGNTEAFF

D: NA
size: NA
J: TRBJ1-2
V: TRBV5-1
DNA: TGCGCCAGCAGCCGAGCAGGGAACTATGGCTACACCTTC
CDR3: CASSRAGNYGYTF

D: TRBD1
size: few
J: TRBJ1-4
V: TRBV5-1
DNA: TGCGCCAGCAGCACCAGGGGGCCGGGTGAAAAACTGTTTTTT
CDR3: CASSTRGPGEKLFF

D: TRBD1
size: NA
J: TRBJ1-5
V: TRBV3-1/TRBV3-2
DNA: TGTGCCAGCAGCCACGGGACAGGGTATCAGCCCCAGCATTTT
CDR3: CASSHGTGYQPQHF

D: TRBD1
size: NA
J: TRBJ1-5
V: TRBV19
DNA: TGTGCCAGTAGTCTCTGGACAGGGGGCTTTCATCAGCCCCAGCATTTT
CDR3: CASSLWTGGFHQPQHF

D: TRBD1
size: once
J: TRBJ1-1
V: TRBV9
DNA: TGTGCCAGCAAACCTCAGGGGGCGGTTCTCACTGAAGCTTTCTTT
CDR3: CASKPQGAVLTEAFF

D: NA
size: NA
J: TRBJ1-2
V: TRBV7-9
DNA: TGTGCCAGCAGCTTAGGGGGTGGCTACACCTTC
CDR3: CASSLGGGYTF

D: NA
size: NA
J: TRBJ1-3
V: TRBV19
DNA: TGTGCCAGTAACTCTTTAGGCTCTGGAAACACCATATATTTT
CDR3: CASNSLGSGNTIYF

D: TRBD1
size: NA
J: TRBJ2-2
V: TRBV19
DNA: TGTGCCAGTATCCGGACAGGTGATAGACCCGGGGAGCTGTTTTTT
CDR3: CASIRTGDRPGELFF

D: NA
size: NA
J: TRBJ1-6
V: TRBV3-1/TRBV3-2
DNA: TGTGCCAGCAGCCAAGGAAACAGCCCCAACTCACCCCTCCACTTT
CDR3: CASSQGNSPNSPLHF

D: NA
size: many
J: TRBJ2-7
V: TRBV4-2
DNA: TGTGCCAGCAGCCGTTCCTACGAGCAGTACTTC
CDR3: CASSRSYEQYF

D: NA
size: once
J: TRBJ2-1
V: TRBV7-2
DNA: TGTGCCAGCGCATTTCAGGGACTTGATAATGAGCAGTTCTTC
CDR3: CASAFQGLDNEQFF

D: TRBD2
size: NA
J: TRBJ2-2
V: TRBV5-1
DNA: TGCGCCAGCAGCTCCTGGACTAGCGGGAGTAACGGGGAGCTGTTTTTT
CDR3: CASSSWTSGSNGELFF

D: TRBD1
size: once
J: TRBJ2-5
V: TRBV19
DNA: TGTGCCAGTAGTCCCCAGGACAGGGCGAAGACCCAGTACTTC
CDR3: CASSPQDRAKTQYF

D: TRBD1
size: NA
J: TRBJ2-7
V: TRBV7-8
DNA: TGTGCCAGCAGACCGCGACAGGGTTCCTACGAGCAGTACTTC
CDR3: CASRPRQGSYEQYF

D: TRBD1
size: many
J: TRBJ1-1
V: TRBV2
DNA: TGTGCCAGCAGCCAGGACAGGTCGAGTACTGAAGCTTTCTTT
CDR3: CASSQDRSSTEAFF

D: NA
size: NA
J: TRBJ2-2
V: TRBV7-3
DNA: TGTGCCAGCAGCCCGTCCGAAGGAACCGGGGAGCTGTTTTTT
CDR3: CASSPSEGTGELFF